The clone carrying this T cell receptor beta chain showed up just a few times. This sample stems from a study of cytomegalovirus exposure and HLA in healthy donors. The PCR was carried out with 60 Vbeta primers and 13 Jbeta primers. Using immunoSEQ multiplex PCR, the repertoire was profiled, and TCRdb retains in-frame clones only, with some absent. Found here are some 82,000 clones, roughly 83% of them singletons; the top ten hold 2.4%. V was cut by 3 bases and J by 0 bases, with 8 bases left in between. The length of the CDR3 is 14 residues. The germline CDR1 and CDR2 sequences are SGHVS and FNYEAQ. V gene TRBV7-6 combines with J gene TRBJ2-5, with D unresolved. The sequence derives from a woman aged 45-65 years in good health and CMV-seronegative. The sequenced material came from PBMCs. CDR3 in DNA: TGTGCCAGCAGCTTGGGCAGTAACCAAGAGACCCAGTACTTC. This translates into CASSLGSNQETQYF.